The 6 T cell receptor beta chains reported below all come from one sample, sequenced in a study of regulatory T cells in long-lasting Graves disease (TCRdb year 2021). The protocol used for the library was multiplex PCR. The data were produced on an Illumina HiSeq 4000. CDR3 regions were amplified by Arm-PCR with iRepertoire HTBI primers to construct TCR beta libraries. TCRdb reworked the public reads: Q25 trimming with fastp, MiXCR clone assembly, productive beta chains retained. Under each unique CDR3 protein, matching rows form one entry showing the most common genes and DNA. The sample table contains about 300,000 distinct CDR3 sequences; only one count was recorded for around 21% of them. Just over 55% of the sample belongs to the ten largest clones. This specimen's time point label, per the study, means: persistent/refractory GD, antithyroid drugs over 5 years with positive TRAb. For both TCR sequencing and RNA sequencing, RNA was extracted from PBMCs using TRIzol.

Sequencing used peripheral blood mononuclear cells (PBMCs), obtained when the disease was refractory, from a patient treated with antithyroid drugs. The receptor source for this set is a female donor with Graves disease.

A few counts support this clonotype. The rearrangement uses TRBV18 and TRBJ1-2, with TRBD1 identical over 8 bases. The CDR3 totals 16 residues. Germline V gene lookup returns CDR1 KGHSH and CDR2 LQKENI. Trimming took 0 bases from V and 7 from J; bases not matched to a gene: 10. The CDR3 bases are TGTGCCAGCTCACCACCGGTTACAGGGGGTCTTGGTGGCTACACCTTC. Protein sequence: CASSPPVTGGLGGYTF.

This clonotype was picked up a small number of times. The J gene is TRBJ2-2, the V gene TRBV28; possibly TRBD1 or TRBD2 for D (5 bases each). Germline V gene data show CDR1 as MDHEN and CDR2 as SYDVKM. V lost 8 bases and J 2 bases, leaving 9 bases between the germline ends. The CDR3 is 13 residues long. CDR3 residues: CASQGPNTGELFF. In nucleotides, the CDR3 is TGTGCCAGCCAGGGACCAAACACCGGGGAGCTGTTTTTT.

This clonotype was picked up a small number of times. The rearrangement joins TRBV7-2 to TRBJ2-2, with TRBD2 matching 7 bases. V dropped 5 bases and J dropped 0; count of bases not matched to a gene: 9. The V gene's germline CDR1 is SGHTA and CDR2 FQGNSA. The CDR3 spans 17 residues. CDR3 protein: CASSVSGTSANTGELFF. DNA for the CDR3: TGTGCCAGCAGCGTGAGCGGGACGAGCGCGAACACCGGGGAGCTGTTTTTT.

This clonotype was seen a handful of times. The gene calls are TRBV30 and TRBJ1-5, with 12 nucleotides matching TRBD1. The junction had 3 bases not matched to a gene; V was cut back by 3 bases and J by 6 bases. The CDR3 loop spans 14 amino acids. The germline gives CDR1 GTSNPN, CDR2 SVGIG (reference sequence). In DNA, the CDR3 is TGTGCCTGGAGGGGACAGGGGGCAGTTCAGCCCCAGCATTTT. Translating it yields CAWRGQGAVQPQHF.

This clonotype was seen repeatedly, ten times or more. V and J are TRBV9 and TRBJ2-5, with D possibly matching TRBD2 (6 bases). Trimming took off 2 bases at V and 2 bases at J, with 22 bases between the two ends. CDR1 and CDR2 (germline): SGDLS, YYNGEE. This CDR3 has 18 residues. As DNA, the CDR3 is TGTGCCAGCAGCGTGACGTCCCTCGGAAGTAGCGGACAAGAGACCCAGTACTTC. Amino acid sequence: CASSVTSLGSSGQETQYF.

This clonotype was picked up many times. J is TRBJ2-7 and V is TRBV12-3 or TRBV12-4, with D possibly matching TRBD1 (5 bases). Between the trimmed V and J ends, which lost 5 bases and 6 bases, there was a span of 11 bases. There are 12 residues in the CDR3. As DNA, the CDR3 is TGTGCCAGCAGTCCAGGGATCTCCGAGCAGTACTTC. This codes for CASSPGISEQYF.